A selection of T cell receptor beta chains follows, all from one sample in a study of cytomegalovirus exposure and HLA in healthy donors. TCRdb keeps only in-frame clones here, not all; method: immunoSEQ multiplex PCR. The sample carries roughly 66,000 clones, about 60% recorded once. Sequencing was performed on PBMCs. The receptors derive from a woman in her fifties or sixties in good health and CMV-seronegative. CDR3s include the opening cysteine and the closing phenylalanine or tryptophan. The order of the fields is CDR3 protein, CDR3 DNA, J gene, clone size, V gene, D gene. The D gene is left open where the match is weak. The size of a clone is reported for some rows only, either as once, few or many, or as a class for expanded clones.

cdr3_aa: CASSHLARGDYGYTF; cdr3_nt: TGCGCCAGCAGCCATTTGGCTAGGGGTGACTATGGCTACACCTTC; j_call: TRBJ1-2; clone_size: -; v_call: TRBV4-1; d_call: -
cdr3_aa: CASRQRTVQGYTF; cdr3_nt: TGTGCCAGCAGACAAAGGACAGTGCAAGGCTACACCTTC; j_call: TRBJ1-2; clone_size: -; v_call: TRBV2; d_call: -
cdr3_aa: CASSLGQAPAYF; cdr3_nt: TGTGCCAGCAGCCTTGGACAGGCTCCGGCTTACTTC; j_call: TRBJ2-5; clone_size: -; v_call: TRBV5-6; d_call: TRBD1
cdr3_aa: CASSLGASMNTEAFF; cdr3_nt: TGTGCCAGCAGTTTAGGGGCAAGTATGAACACTGAAGCTTTCTTT; j_call: TRBJ1-1; clone_size: -; v_call: TRBV28; d_call: -
cdr3_aa: CASTRDIRNTEAFF; cdr3_nt: TGCGCCAGCACCCGGGACATCCGGAACACTGAAGCTTTCTTT; j_call: TRBJ1-1; clone_size: -; v_call: TRBV5-1; d_call: -
cdr3_aa: CASSLGVTGELFF; cdr3_nt: TGCGCCAGCAGCTTGGGCGTTACCGGGGAGCTGTTTTTT; j_call: TRBJ2-2; clone_size: -; v_call: TRBV5-1; d_call: -
cdr3_aa: CASSVDGEKLFF; cdr3_nt: TGTGCCAGCAGCGTAGACGGTGAAAAACTGTTTTTT; j_call: TRBJ1-4; clone_size: -; v_call: TRBV9; d_call: -
cdr3_aa: CASRGLAGDYEQYF; cdr3_nt: TGTGCCAGCAGGGGACTAGCGGGGGACTACGAGCAGTACTTC; j_call: TRBJ2-7; clone_size: -; v_call: TRBV6-5; d_call: TRBD2
cdr3_aa: CASSQDFRGEYGYTF; cdr3_nt: TGCGCCAGCAGCCAAGATTTCAGGGGGGAGTATGGCTACACCTTC; j_call: TRBJ1-2; clone_size: -; v_call: TRBV4-3; d_call: TRBD1
cdr3_aa: CASRDDRGVSTDTQYF; cdr3_nt: TGTGCCAGCAGGGACGACAGGGGAGTGAGCACAGATACGCAGTATTTT; j_call: TRBJ2-3; clone_size: -; v_call: TRBV28; d_call: TRBD1
cdr3_aa: CASSRGETQYF; cdr3_nt: TGTGCCAGCAGTCGAGGGGAGACCCAGTACTTC; j_call: TRBJ2-5; clone_size: -; v_call: TRBV25-1; d_call: -
cdr3_aa: CASTIYSLGDIRSNQPQHF; cdr3_nt: TGTGCCAGTACCATATACTCGCTGGGGGACATACGTAGCAATCAGCCCCAGCATTTT; j_call: TRBJ1-5; clone_size: -; v_call: TRBV19; d_call: -
cdr3_aa: CASSQAPTGDEQYF; cdr3_nt: TGCGCCAGCAGCCAAGCCCCGACAGGGGACGAGCAGTACTTC; j_call: TRBJ2-7; clone_size: many; v_call: TRBV4-1; d_call: TRBD1
cdr3_aa: CAWSRTGPDQPQHF; cdr3_nt: TGTGCCTGGAGTCGGACAGGACCCGATCAGCCCCAGCATTTT; j_call: TRBJ1-5; clone_size: few; v_call: TRBV30; d_call: TRBD1
cdr3_aa: CATSGGQPQETQYF; cdr3_nt: TGTGCCACCAGCGGGGGACAGCCCCAAGAGACCCAGTACTTC; j_call: TRBJ2-5; clone_size: -; v_call: TRBV15; d_call: TRBD1
cdr3_aa: CASSAGTSVYYEQYF; cdr3_nt: TGTGCCAGCAGCGCAGGGACTAGCGTGTACTACGAGCAGTACTTC; j_call: TRBJ2-7; clone_size: -; v_call: TRBV7-2; d_call: TRBD2
cdr3_aa: CASSPLGETQYF; cdr3_nt: TGTGCCAGCAGTCCACTAGGAGAGACCCAGTACTTC; j_call: TRBJ2-5; clone_size: -; v_call: TRBV6-5; d_call: -
cdr3_aa: CASSTGTSGSFWYEQFF; cdr3_nt: TGTGCCAGCAGTACCGGGACTAGCGGGAGTTTTTGGTATGAGCAGTTCTTC; j_call: TRBJ2-1; clone_size: -; v_call: TRBV28; d_call: TRBD2
cdr3_aa: CASNRGLEETQYF; cdr3_nt: TGTGCCAGCAACAGGGGGCTCGAAGAGACCCAGTACTTC; j_call: TRBJ2-5; clone_size: -; v_call: TRBV2; d_call: TRBD1
cdr3_aa: CASRLAGGIGGELFF; cdr3_nt: TGTGCCAGCAGGCTAGCGGGAGGGATTGGCGGGGAGCTGTTTTTT; j_call: TRBJ2-2; clone_size: many; v_call: TRBV6-5; d_call: TRBD2
cdr3_aa: CASSLGQVGQPQHF; cdr3_nt: TGTGCCAGCAGTCTAGGACAGGTGGGGCAGCCCCAGCATTTT; j_call: TRBJ1-5; clone_size: -; v_call: TRBV27; d_call: TRBD1
cdr3_aa: CASSVIIAGDVDNEQFF; cdr3_nt: TGCGCCAGCAGTGTCATTATAGCGGGAGACGTCGACAATGAGCAGTTCTTC; j_call: TRBJ2-1; clone_size: medium-sized; v_call: TRBV10-1; d_call: TRBD2
cdr3_aa: CASSQDLTGSVRGYTF; cdr3_nt: TGTGCCAGCAGCCAAGACCTGACAGGATCGGTGCGCGGCTACACCTTC; j_call: TRBJ1-2; clone_size: -; v_call: TRBV4-2; d_call: -
cdr3_aa: CASSLVAGSGEQYF; cdr3_nt: TGCGCCAGCAGCTTGGTAGCGGGATCTGGGGAGCAGTACTTC; j_call: TRBJ2-5; clone_size: -; v_call: TRBV5-1; d_call: TRBD2
cdr3_aa: CAWSVHGDTEAFF; cdr3_nt: TGTGCCTGGAGTGTACACGGGGACACTGAAGCTTTCTTT; j_call: TRBJ1-1; clone_size: -; v_call: TRBV30; d_call: -
cdr3_aa: CASSEADTGELFF; cdr3_nt: TGTGCCAGCAGTGAGGCAGACACCGGGGAGCTGTTTTTT; j_call: TRBJ2-2; clone_size: -; v_call: TRBV6-4; d_call: -
cdr3_aa: CASKLRAEWNTEAFF; cdr3_nt: TGTGCCAGCAAATTGAGGGCAGAATGGAACACTGAAGCTTTCTTT; j_call: TRBJ1-1; clone_size: -; v_call: TRBV28; d_call: -
cdr3_aa: CASSEQASNTEAFF; cdr3_nt: TGTGCCAGCAGCGAACAGGCTTCTAACACTGAAGCTTTCTTT; j_call: TRBJ1-1; clone_size: -; v_call: TRBV9; d_call: -
cdr3_aa: CASSLAGVLSSEAFF; cdr3_nt: TGTGCCAGCAGCTTAGCGGGAGTTTTAAGTTCCGAAGCTTTCTTT; j_call: TRBJ1-1; clone_size: many; v_call: TRBV7-9; d_call: -
cdr3_aa: CASSEDRGEQFF; cdr3_nt: TGTGCCAGCAGTGAAGATAGGGGTGAGCAGTTCTTC; j_call: TRBJ2-1; clone_size: few; v_call: TRBV2; d_call: -
cdr3_aa: CAISEGGDLQFF; cdr3_nt: TGTGCCATCAGCGAGGGGGGGGATTTACAGTTCTTC; j_call: TRBJ2-1; clone_size: once; v_call: TRBV10-3; d_call: -
cdr3_aa: CATSRSRDRGPDYGYTF; cdr3_nt: TGTGCCACCAGCAGATCCCGGGACAGGGGGCCGGACTATGGCTACACCTTC; j_call: TRBJ1-2; clone_size: few; v_call: TRBV15; d_call: TRBD1
cdr3_aa: CASSYRRRNYEQYF; cdr3_nt: TGTGCCAGCAGCTATAGGCGGAGGAACTACGAGCAGTACTTC; j_call: TRBJ2-7; clone_size: -; v_call: TRBV11-2; d_call: -
cdr3_aa: CATSRDTGTSGDNEQFF; cdr3_nt: TGTGCCACCAGCAGAGACACCGGGACTAGCGGGGACAATGAGCAGTTCTTC; j_call: TRBJ2-1; clone_size: -; v_call: TRBV15; d_call: TRBD2
cdr3_aa: CASSRDTLETQYF; cdr3_nt: TGTGCCAGCAGCAGGGACACCTTAGAGACCCAGTACTTC; j_call: TRBJ2-5; clone_size: -; v_call: TRBV5-4; d_call: -
cdr3_aa: CASSLGLMYSNQPQHF; cdr3_nt: TGTGCCAGTAGCCTCGGACTGATGTATAGCAATCAGCCCCAGCATTTT; j_call: TRBJ1-5; clone_size: -; v_call: TRBV19; d_call: -
cdr3_aa: CASSLSRLAGAHEQYF; cdr3_nt: TGTGCCAGCAGCTTAAGCCGACTAGCGGGAGCCCACGAGCAGTACTTC; j_call: TRBJ2-7; clone_size: -; v_call: TRBV7-2; d_call: TRBD2
cdr3_aa: CASTPGGTDTQYF; cdr3_nt: TGTGCCAGCACCCCAGGGGGAACAGATACGCAGTATTTT; j_call: TRBJ2-3; clone_size: once; v_call: TRBV6-6; d_call: TRBD1
cdr3_aa: CASSFRQGFSPQHF; cdr3_nt: TGTGCCAGCAGCTTCCGTCAGGGTTTCTCTCCCCAGCATTTT; j_call: TRBJ1-5; clone_size: -; v_call: TRBV27; d_call: -
cdr3_aa: CTSSQAPGQDANYGYTF; cdr3_nt: TGCACCAGCAGCCAAGCCCCCGGACAGGATGCTAACTATGGCTACACCTTC; j_call: TRBJ1-2; clone_size: -; v_call: TRBV1; d_call: -
cdr3_aa: CASSLWGRGVNYGYTF; cdr3_nt: TGTGCCAGCAGTTTATGGGGCAGGGGAGTTAACTATGGCTACACCTTC; j_call: TRBJ1-2; clone_size: -; v_call: TRBV28; d_call: -
cdr3_aa: CASSRSLADEQFF; cdr3_nt: TGTGCCAGCAGCCGTAGTCTAGCCGATGAGCAGTTCTTC; j_call: TRBJ2-1; clone_size: -; v_call: TRBV9; d_call: -
cdr3_aa: CASSQDEADRSDPGELFF; cdr3_nt: TGCGCCAGCAGCCAAGATGAGGCGGACAGGTCTGATCCCGGGGAGCTGTTTTTT; j_call: TRBJ2-2; clone_size: once; v_call: TRBV4-1; d_call: TRBD1
cdr3_aa: CASSLLREIRNEQFF; cdr3_nt: TGTGCCAGCAGTTTGTTGCGGGAGATTCGGAATGAGCAGTTCTTC; j_call: TRBJ2-1; clone_size: many; v_call: TRBV27; d_call: TRBD2